The T cell receptor beta chain under discussion was sequenced for a study of blood T cell repertoires in COVID-19. Profiled with immunoSEQ multiplex PCR; TCRdb holds only in-frame clones, not every one. The sample consists of about 130,000 clones, about 80% of them appearing once. The sequencing input was PBMCs or T cells enriched from blood (not recorded which). This sequence originates from a man in his fifties or sixties who had recovered from COVID-19.

The CDR3, as DNA: TGCGCCAGCAGCCCGATGGGACAGGCGCAGCCCCAGCATTTT. This translates into CASSPMGQAQPQHF. This chain links TRBV5-1 with TRBJ1-5, with 8 bases identical to TRBD1. This CDR3 comprises 14 residues. CDR1 is SGHRS, CDR2 YFSETQ, per germline. J was trimmed by 7 bases and V by 4 bases; bases with no gene match: 7. The full variable domain, with the rest looked up from reference TRBV5-1 and TRBJ1-5, is KAGVTQTPRYLIKTRGQQVTLSCSPISGHRSVSWYQQTPGQGLQFLFEYFSETQRNKGNFPGRFSGRQFSNSRSEMNVSTLELGDSALYLCASSPMGQAQPQHFGDGTRLSIL.